This TCR beta chain was recovered during a study of blood T cell repertoires in COVID-19. For the study at large: T cells, B-cell-depleted T cells, or PBMCs supplied cDNA or gDNA.

Method: immunoSEQ multiplex PCR; TCRdb's copy keeps in-frame clones and lacks some. The table includes over 250,000 clones, 89% detected once. Germline V gene lookup returns CDR1 SEHNR and CDR2 FQNEAQ (reference sequence). The V segment lost 1 base and the J segment 6 bases; nucleotides outside the gene matches: 11. This CDR3 spans 18 amino acids. Sequencing used peripheral blood. This rearrangement joins TRBV7-9 to TRBJ2-5, with 13 nucleotides matching TRBD2. The source is a man aged 50 to 59 with acute or convalescent COVID-19. The CDR3 DNA sequence: TGTGCCAGCAGCTTAGGGACTAGCGGGGGCCCAAGGTCAAAGACCCAGTACTTC. This gives the protein CASSLGTSGGPRSKTQYF.